The clone carrying this T cell receptor beta chain was seen only a few times. Its cognate antigen is unknown. The data derive from a study of T-cell reconstitution after alpha-beta-depleted transplantation in children. Unique molecular identifiers were incorporated during preparation of the TCRbeta library. One entry per CDR3 protein, called by TCRdb with MiXCR from the PCR reads. The sample has approximately 99,000 distinct CDR3 sequences; 6.4% are singletons. Whole-study findings and limits: Counts and diversity of T cells one year after transplant came mostly from newly produced T cells. As was reported, about two months after transplant, alpha-beta T cells came from several hundred expanded graft clones. The origin of high day-60 TCRbeta diversity in some patients lay in surviving recipient T cells and thymic progenitors.

Germline CDR1 and CDR2: MNHEY and SVGAGI. The length of the CDR3 is 12 residues. V was trimmed by 3 bases and J by 7 bases, leaving 9 bases between them. Sequencing used PBMCs, mostly from graft donor cells, obtained 360 days after TCRalphabeta/CD19-depleted stem cell transplant. The clonotype originates from a male patient aged 2 to 10 who had a stem cell transplant for acute lymphoblastic leukemia, so the T cells may come from the graft donor. This chain joins TRBV6-5 and TRBJ1-1; D remains unclear. The CDR3 DNA is TGTGCCAGCAGTTATGGGCCAGATGAAGCTTTCTTT. This translates into CASSYGPDEAFF.